The 19 T cell receptor beta chains listed next were all sequenced from one sample in a study of blood T cell repertoires in COVID-19. Sequencing was performed with immunoSEQ multiplex PCR; in TCRdb, only in-frame clones are kept and a portion is missing. Among roughly 250,000 clones listed, about nine tenths were seen once. Sequenced: peripheral blood. These receptors came from a man aged 60 to 75 who had recovered from COVID-19.

This clone occurred once. The chain employs TRBV5-1 and TRBJ2-1; a possible D gene is TRBD1 (5 bases). The V end lost 4 bases, the J end lost 5 bases, and 7 bases lay between the germline ends. Germline CDR1 is SGHRS and CDR2 is YFSETQ. The CDR3 consists of 12 residues. CDR3 nucleotides: TGCGCCAGCAGCCTGACAGACAATGAGCAGTTCTTC. Protein product: CASSLTDNEQFF.

The chain has TRBV12-5 and TRBJ1-1; 9 positions match TRBD1. The germline CDR1 and CDR2 sequences are LGHNT and FRNRAP. CDR3 length: 15 amino acids. V trimming: 5 bases; J trimming: 1 base; junction bases outside the gene matches: 5. The CDR3 coding sequence is TGTGCTAGTGGTCACGGACAGGGGACGAACACTGAAGCTTTCTTT. This translates into CASGHGQGTNTEAFF.

The chain is built from TRBV28 and TRBJ1-5; weak D call: TRBD1 (6 bases). The ends were cut back, 1 base at V and 6 bases at J, with 10 bases in the middle. The CDR3 has 14 amino acids. The V gene's germline CDR1 is MDHEN and CDR2 SYDVKM. This chain's CDR3 is CASSLYRVGQPQHF. The CDR3 nucleotides are TGTGCCAGCAGTTTATACAGGGTTGGTCAGCCCCAGCATTTT.

This clone was found many times. The V gene is TRBV7-8, the J gene TRBJ2-3; the match to TRBD2 covers 7 bases. The ends lost 5 bases at V and 4 bases at J; junction bases unmatched: 15. There are 17 residues in the CDR3. The germline V gene encodes CDR1 SGHVS and CDR2 FQNEAQ. The CDR3 is CASSLTFQLANPDTQYF. In DNA form, the CDR3 reads TGTGCCAGCAGCCTAACTTTCCAACTAGCGAACCCAGATACGCAGTATTTT.

The DNA of the CDR3 is TGTGCCAGCAGTGGACAGGGAGGAGACACTGAAGCTTTCTTT. The encoded protein is CASSGQGGDTEAFF. The V gene is TRBV7-2, the J gene TRBJ1-1, with 8 bases that match TRBD1. Germline V CDR1 and CDR2: SGHTA, FQGNSA. The CDR3 extends over 14 amino acids. The V and J ends lost 6 bases and 3 bases, in that order; junction bases with no gene match: 6.

V is TRBV30 and J is TRBJ1-1; D call uncertain. The CDR3 extends over 12 amino acids. V shed 2 bases and J shed 4 bases, with 8 bases lying between them. The V gene's germline CDR1 is GTSNPN and CDR2 SVGIG (reference sequence). CDR3 amino acids: CAWSSVFTEAFF. The CDR3 region has the DNA TGTGCCTGGAGTTCTGTGTTCACTGAAGCTTTCTTT. Full variable domain (outside the CDR3, taken from reference TRBV30 and TRBJ1-1): SQTIHQWPATLVQPVGSPLSLECTVEGTSNPNLYWYRQAAGRGLQLLFYSVGIGQISSEVPQNLSASRPQDRQFILSSKKLLLSDSGFYLCAWSSVFTEAFFGQGTRLTVV.

This CDR3 is CASSPEGTGEETQYF. Written as DNA, the CDR3 is TGTGCCAGCTCACCGGAAGGGACAGGGGAAGAGACCCAGTACTTC. The V and J genes are TRBV18 and TRBJ2-5; 10 nucleotides align to TRBD1. V was clipped by 3 bases and J by 3 bases; unmatched bases: 4. From germline, CDR1 is KGHSH and CDR2 LQKENI. The length of the CDR3 is 15 residues.

This chain uses TRBV18 with TRBJ1-2; D gene ambiguous. V was shortened by 4 bases and J by 0 bases, with 12 bases between the two germline ends. The germline gives CDR1 KGHSH, CDR2 LQKENI. The CDR3 consists of 15 residues. CDR3 nucleotide sequence: TGTGCCAGCTCACGAGGGCTGGAGACTAACTATGGCTACACCTTC. It is translated as CASSRGLETNYGYTF.

The rearrangement joins TRBV2 to TRBJ2-7; 10 nucleotides line up with TRBD1. After removal of 2 bases from V and 5 bases from J, the junction contained 6 bases not matched to a gene. CDR3 length: 15 residues. CDR1 and CDR2 (germline): SNHLY, FYNNEI. CDR3 sequence reads: CASSERGQGFDEQYF. CDR3 in DNA: TGTGCCAGCAGTGAAAGGGGACAGGGGTTTGACGAGCAGTACTTC.

This clone was detected only once. The rearrangement joins TRBV20-1 to TRBJ2-1, with D maybe TRBD2 (6 bases). Germline-derived CDR1 and CDR2 are DFQATT and SNEGSKA (reference sequence). V lost 3 bases and J 3 bases, leaving 18 bases between the germline ends. The CDR3 is 16 amino acids. The CDR3 protein is CSASITGTQVYNEQFF. Here the CDR3 DNA reads TGCAGTGCTAGTATCACCGGGACTCAAGTCTACAATGAGCAGTTCTTC.

The chain uses TRBV29-1 and TRBJ2-7; D is possibly TRBD1 (5 bases). The germline CDR1 and CDR2 sequences are SQVTM and ANQGSEA. The CDR3 runs 12 residues. V dropped 5 bases and J dropped 2 bases, with 10 bases sitting between them. The CDR3 bases are TGCAGCGTTTCGTCAGGGACCTACGAGCAGTACGTC. It codes for CSVSSGTYEQYV.

The chain combines TRBV7-9 with TRBJ1-2, with D maybe TRBD1 (6 bases). CDR1 is SEHNR and CDR2 is FQNEAQ in the germline V gene (reference sequence). V lost 8 bases, J lost 5 bases, and 24 bases lay in between. There are 16 residues in the CDR3. CDR3 DNA sequence: TGTGCCAGCCCCTACCCGGGGACACGCGATTATTATGGCTACACCTTC. Encoded protein: CASPYPGTRDYYGYTF.

The chain combines TRBV19 with TRBJ1-2; a weak D match, TRBD1 (6 bases). V shed 4 bases and J shed 0 bases, with 9 bases lying between them. This CDR3 region has 14 residues. Germline V gene lookup returns CDR1 LNHDA and CDR2 SQIVND (reference sequence). CDR3 protein: CASSTRTANYGYTF. The CDR3 DNA reads as TGTGCCAGTAGTACCCGGACAGCTAACTATGGCTACACCTTC.

This clone was counted a few times. The chain carries TRBV4-1 and TRBJ2-7; a possible D gene is TRBD1 (5 bases). The CDR3 sequence is 14 residues long. Germline CDR1 reads MGHRA; CDR2 reads YSYEKL. V was pared by 0 bases and J by 3 bases, with 9 bases between. The CDR3, as DNA: TGCGCCAGCAGCCAAGAGGAAGGGGTCTACGAGCAGTACTTC. Encoded protein: CASSQEEGVYEQYF.

The rearrangement joins TRBV21-1 to TRBJ2-3; the table's D call, TRBD1, has no DNA check behind it. TRBV21-1 is labeled a pseudogene. The CDR3 is 12 residues long. CDR3 coding DNA: TGTGCCAGCAGCGACAGGGGCGGGATTCAGTATTTT. It encodes CASSDRGGIQYF.

The V call is TRBV2, the J call TRBJ1-1; TRBD1 is a possible D gene (6 bases). V was clipped by 6 bases and J by 2 bases, with 10 bases between them. CDR1 is SNHLY, CDR2 FYNNEI, per germline. The CDR3 is 13 residues long. The CDR3 DNA is TGTGCCAGCAGGGAGGACAGTAACACTGAAGCTTTCTTT. Protein product: CASREDSNTEAFF.

V and J are TRBV2 and TRBJ2-3, with 14 nucleotides matching TRBD2. The germline V gene has CDR1 SNHLY and CDR2 FYNNEI. Trimming took 7 bases from V and 0 from J; bases not matched to a gene: 9. This CDR3 is built from 18 residues. The CDR3 region is CASNRGLAGGRSTDTQYF. The CDR3 DNA reads as TGTGCCAGCAACAGAGGACTAGCGGGGGGCCGTAGCACAGATACGCAGTATTTT.

The J gene is TRBJ2-3, the V gene TRBV6-5; the D gene is possibly TRBD1 (6 bases). The CDR3 consists of 14 residues. V lost 5 bases and J 8 bases, leaving 17 bases between the germline ends. CDR1 and CDR2 (germline): MNHEY, SVGAGI. The CDR3 protein is CASSPRGEMGTQYF. CDR3 nucleotide sequence: TGTGCCAGCAGTCCCAGGGGCGAGATGGGTACGCAGTATTTT.

V gene TRBV6-6 combines with J gene TRBJ2-7; D perhaps matches TRBD1 (5 bases). The CDR3 consists of 11 residues. The V and J ends lost 6 bases and 10 bases respectively, with 13 bases between them. Looked up from germline, CDR1 is MNHNY and CDR2 is SVGAGI (reference sequence). CDR3 in DNA: TGTGCCAGCAGAGAACTCAGGGATCAGTACTTC. It encodes CASRELRDQYF.